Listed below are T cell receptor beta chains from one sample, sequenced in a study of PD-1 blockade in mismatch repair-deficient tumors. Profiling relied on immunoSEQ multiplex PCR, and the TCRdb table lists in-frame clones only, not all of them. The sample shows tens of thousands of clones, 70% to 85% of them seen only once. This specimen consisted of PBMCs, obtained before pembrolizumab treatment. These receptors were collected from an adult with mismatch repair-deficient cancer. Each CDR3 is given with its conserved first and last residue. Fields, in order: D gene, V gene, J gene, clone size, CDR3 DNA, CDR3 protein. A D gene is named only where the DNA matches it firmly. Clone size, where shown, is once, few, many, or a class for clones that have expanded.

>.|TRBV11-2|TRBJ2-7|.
TGTGCCAGCAGCTTTGGGCAGACCTACGAGCAGTACTTC
CASSFGQTYEQYF
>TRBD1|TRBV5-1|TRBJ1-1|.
TGCGCCAGCAGCCGGGGACAGGGGCAGACTTACACTGAAGCTTTCTTT
CASSRGQGQTYTEAFF
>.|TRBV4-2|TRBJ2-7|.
TGTGCCAGCAGCCAAGATTTCACTAGCCCATACTACGAGCAGTACTTC
CASSQDFTSPYYEQYF
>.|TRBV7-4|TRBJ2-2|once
TGTGCCAGCAGCTTAGAGGGGTCGGACACCGGGGAGCTGTTTTTT
CASSLEGSDTGELFF
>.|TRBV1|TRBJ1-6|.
TGCACCAGCAGCCAGGATTTCCCCACAGGGGGCCGCTATTCACCCCTCCACTTT
CTSSQDFPTGGRYSPLHF
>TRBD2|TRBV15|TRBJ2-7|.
TGTGCCACCAGCATTAGCGGGAGGGCCTACGAGCAGTACTTC
CATSISGRAYEQYF
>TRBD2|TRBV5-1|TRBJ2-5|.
TGCGCCAGCAGCTTTAGCGGGGGACAAGAGACCCAGTACTTC
CASSFSGGQETQYF
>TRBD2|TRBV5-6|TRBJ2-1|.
TGTGCCAGCAGCTTTCGGACTAGCGGGAATCTGAATGAGCAGTTCTTC
CASSFRTSGNLNEQFF
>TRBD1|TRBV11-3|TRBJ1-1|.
TGTGCCAGCAGCCTGGGACAGACTATGAACACTGAAGCTTTCTTT
CASSLGQTMNTEAFF
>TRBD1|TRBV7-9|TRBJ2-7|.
TGTGCCAGCAGCTATCCGGGACAGGCCGCCTACGAGCAGTACTTC
CASSYPGQAAYEQYF
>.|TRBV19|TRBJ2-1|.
TGTGCCAGTCGCGGGGACCGCTCCTACAATGAGCAGTTCTTC
CASRGDRSYNEQFF
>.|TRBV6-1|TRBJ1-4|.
TGTGCCAGCAAATCAACTTTCCCAAATGAAAAACTGTTTTTT
CASKSTFPNEKLFF
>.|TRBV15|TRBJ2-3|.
TGTGCCACCAGCAGGGACCCCCGAGGGACAACAGATACGCAGTATTTT
CATSRDPRGTTDTQYF
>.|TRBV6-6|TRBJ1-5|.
TGTGCCAGCAGTTACAGAGTAGATAGCAATCAGCCCCAGCATTTT
CASSYRVDSNQPQHF
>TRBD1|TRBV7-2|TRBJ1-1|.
TGTGCCAGCAGCTTAGTGTGGGTTGGGACAGGGGCAATGAACACTGAAGCTTTCTTT
CASSLVWVGTGAMNTEAFF
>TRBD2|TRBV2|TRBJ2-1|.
TGTGCCAGCAGAACCGGGACTAGCGATTACAATGAGCAGTTCTTC
CASRTGTSDYNEQFF
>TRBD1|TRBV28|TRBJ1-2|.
TGTGCCAGCACCCCTCTCGGGACAGTCTATGGCTACACCTTC
CASTPLGTVYGYTF
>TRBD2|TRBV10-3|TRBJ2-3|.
TGTGCCATCAGTGCCACCGGGACTAGCGGGATGGGGGCCACAGATACGCAGTATTTT
CAISATGTSGMGATDTQYF